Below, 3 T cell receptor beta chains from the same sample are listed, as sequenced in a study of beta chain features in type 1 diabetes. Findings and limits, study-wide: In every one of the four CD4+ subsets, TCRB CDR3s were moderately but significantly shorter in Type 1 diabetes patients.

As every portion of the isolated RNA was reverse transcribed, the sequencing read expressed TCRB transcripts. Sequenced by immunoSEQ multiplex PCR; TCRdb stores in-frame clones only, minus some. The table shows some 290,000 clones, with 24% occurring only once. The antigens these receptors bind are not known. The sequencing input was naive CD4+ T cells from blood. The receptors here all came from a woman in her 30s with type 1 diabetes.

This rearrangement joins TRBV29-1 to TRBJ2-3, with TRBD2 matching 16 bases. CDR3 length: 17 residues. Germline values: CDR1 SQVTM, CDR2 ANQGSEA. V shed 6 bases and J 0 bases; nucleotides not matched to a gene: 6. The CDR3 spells CSVTGTSGRASTDTQYF. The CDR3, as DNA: TGCAGCGTCACCGGGACTAGCGGGAGGGCAAGCACAGATACGCAGTATTTT.

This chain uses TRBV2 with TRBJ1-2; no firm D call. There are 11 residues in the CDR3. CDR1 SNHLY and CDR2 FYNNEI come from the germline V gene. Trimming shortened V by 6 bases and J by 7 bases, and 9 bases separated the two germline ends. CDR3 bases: TGTGCCAGCAGGCGGTTACTTGGCTACACCTTC. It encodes CASRRLLGYTF.

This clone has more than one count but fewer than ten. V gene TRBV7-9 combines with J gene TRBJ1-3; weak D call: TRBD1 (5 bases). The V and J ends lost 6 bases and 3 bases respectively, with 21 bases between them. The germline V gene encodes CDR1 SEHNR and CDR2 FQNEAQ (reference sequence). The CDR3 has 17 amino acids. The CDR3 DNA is TGTGCCAGCAGACCAACCGCGGCAGGGCTCGGTGGAAACACCATATATTTT. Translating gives CASRPTAAGLGGNTIYF.